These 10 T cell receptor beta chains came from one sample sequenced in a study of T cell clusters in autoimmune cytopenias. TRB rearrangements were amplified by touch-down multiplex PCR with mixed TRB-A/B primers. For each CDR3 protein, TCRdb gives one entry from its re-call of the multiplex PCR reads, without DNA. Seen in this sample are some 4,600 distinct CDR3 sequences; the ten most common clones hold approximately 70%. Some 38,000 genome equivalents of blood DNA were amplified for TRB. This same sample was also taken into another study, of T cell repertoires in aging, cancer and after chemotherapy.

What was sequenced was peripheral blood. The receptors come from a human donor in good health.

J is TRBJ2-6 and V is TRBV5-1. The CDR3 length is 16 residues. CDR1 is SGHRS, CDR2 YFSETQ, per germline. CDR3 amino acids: CASSTGRSSGANVLTF.

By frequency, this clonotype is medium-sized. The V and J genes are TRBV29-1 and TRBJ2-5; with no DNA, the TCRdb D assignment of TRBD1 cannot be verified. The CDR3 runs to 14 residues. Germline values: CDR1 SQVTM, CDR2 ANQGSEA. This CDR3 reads CSSNGKGAVETQYF.

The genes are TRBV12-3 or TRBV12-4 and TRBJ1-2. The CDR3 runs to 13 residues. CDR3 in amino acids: CASSWAGGDGYTF.

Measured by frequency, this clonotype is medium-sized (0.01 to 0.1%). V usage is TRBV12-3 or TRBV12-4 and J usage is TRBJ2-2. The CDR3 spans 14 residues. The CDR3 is CASSLGSNTGELFF.

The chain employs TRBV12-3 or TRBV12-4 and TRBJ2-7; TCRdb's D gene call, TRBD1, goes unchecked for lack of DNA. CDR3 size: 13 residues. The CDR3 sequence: CASSLAGGGEQYF.

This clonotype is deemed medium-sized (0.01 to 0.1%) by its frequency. The CDR3 is CASTKRTSGANTGELFF. The chain carries TRBV27 and TRBJ2-2; checking the TCRdb D call of TRBD2 is not possible without DNA. The CDR3 consists of 17 residues. Germline-derived CDR1 and CDR2 are MNHEY and SMNVEV (reference sequence).

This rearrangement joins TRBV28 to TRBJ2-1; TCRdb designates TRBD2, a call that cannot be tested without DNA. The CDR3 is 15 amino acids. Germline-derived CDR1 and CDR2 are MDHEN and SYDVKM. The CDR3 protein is CATLGWQREVNEQFF.

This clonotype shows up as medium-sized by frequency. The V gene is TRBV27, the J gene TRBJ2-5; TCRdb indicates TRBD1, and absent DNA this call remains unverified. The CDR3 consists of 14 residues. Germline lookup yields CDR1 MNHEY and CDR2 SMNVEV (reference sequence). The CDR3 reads CASSTYSGMQTQYF.

CDR3 loop: CASSPSGTDEKLFF. The rearrangement links TRBV5-5 to TRBJ1-4; TCRdb proposes TRBD1, but this gene call is untestable without DNA. The germline CDR1 and CDR2 sequences are SGHKS and YYEKEE (reference sequence). There are 14 residues in the CDR3.

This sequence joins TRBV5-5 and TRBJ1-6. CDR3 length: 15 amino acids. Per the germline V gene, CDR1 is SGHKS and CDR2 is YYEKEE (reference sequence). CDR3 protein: CASSLSMRGNSPLHF.